This TCR beta chain comes out of a study of shared clonotypes between healthy human individuals. Profiling relied on immunoSEQ multiplex PCR, and the TCRdb table lists in-frame clones only, not all of them. This table holds around 2.5 million clones, more than 85% found once. Study results and limitations: It was the few donors that limited the genetic and exposure-history diversity represented.

On this clone: The antigen is not known.

Per germline, CDR1 LNHNV and CDR2 YYDKDF (reference sequence). V was pared by 0 bases and J by 4 bases, with 12 bases between. This CDR3 spans 15 amino acids. This TCR was recovered from a man between 18 and 29 years old in good health. Some clones in this sample may be carry-over from other donors' samples. The chain is built from TRBV15 and TRBJ2-5; D may be TRBD1 or TRBD2 (5 bases each). What was sequenced was naive CD4+ T cells from PBMCs. Subset noted: CD45RA+ positively selected. The CDR3 spells CATSREVGPSETQYF. As DNA, the CDR3 is TGTGCCACCAGCAGAGAAGTGGGACCCTCAGAGACCCAGTACTTC.